This T cell receptor (beta chain) derives from a study of control samples from healthy donors and cancer patients. Trimming shortened V by 3 bases and J by 2 bases, and 6 bases separated the two germline ends. The CDR3 consists of 13 residues. The V gene's germline CDR1 is KGHDR and CDR2 SFDVKD. This clone was recorded once. Assay: immunoSEQ multiplex PCR; the TCRdb copy retains only in-frame clones and omits some. The sample has under 200,000 clones, around 96% seen once; the top ten hold about 8.5%. V and J are TRBV24-1 and TRBJ2-5, with D unresolved. The sequence was obtained from a woman aged 40 to 55 in good health. The sample was blood. CDR3 sequence (DNA): TGTGCCACCAGTGATCCATTGCAAGAGACCCAGTACTTC. This sequence encodes CATSDPLQETQYF.